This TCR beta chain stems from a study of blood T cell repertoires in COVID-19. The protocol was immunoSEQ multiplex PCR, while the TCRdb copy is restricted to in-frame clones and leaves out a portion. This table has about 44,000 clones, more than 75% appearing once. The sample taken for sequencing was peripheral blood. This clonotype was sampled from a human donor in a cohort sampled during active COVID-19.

CDR3 bases: TGTGCCAGCAGTGAACTTGGCGGGAGCTCCTACAATGAGCAGTTCTTC. Encoded protein: CASSELGGSSYNEQFF. The V and J genes are TRBV6-1 and TRBJ2-1, with 7 nucleotides matching TRBD2. With 2 bases clipped from V and 0 bases from J, the junction kept 4 bases outside the gene matches. The CDR3 contains 16 residues. CDR1 MNHNS and CDR2 SASEGT come from the germline V gene.